This T cell receptor (beta chain) was obtained from a study of blood T cell repertoires in COVID-19. Study-wide context: T cells, B-cell-depleted T cells, or PBMCs provided the cDNA or gDNA that served as material.

V shed 0 bases, J shed 11 bases, and the junction held 6 bases outside the gene matches. The germline gives CDR1 SGHNT, CDR2 YYREEE (reference sequence). This CDR3 contains 14 residues. In this sample, this clone turned up once. TCRdb's copy holds only in-frame clones and misses some; the assay was immunoSEQ multiplex PCR. This table holds about 320,000 clones, around 83% found once. The material sequenced was peripheral blood. This TCR was recovered from a woman aged 50 to 65 with acute or convalescent COVID-19. This chain uses TRBV5-4 with TRBJ2-1; 9 positions agree with TRBD1. The DNA of the CDR3 is TGTGCCAGCAGCTTGGATGGACAGGGGCCGAAGCAGTTCTTC. This translates into CASSLDGQGPKQFF.